These 14 T cell receptor beta chains share one sample of origin, sequenced in a study of CD8+ T cells in alopecia areata. Sequencing templates came from extracted RNA that was reverse transcribed into cDNA. Sequencing used immunoSEQ multiplex PCR; TCRdb keeps in-frame clones, though not all of them. The sample holds approximately 220,000 clones, 35% to 45% seen once. The treatment here: oral pan-JAK inhibitor, 5-10 mg twice daily. The specimen was CD4+ T cells sorted from blood, collected at roughly week 30, from a patient treated with tofacitinib. Every receptor here comes from a human donor with alopecia areata.

The rearrangement joins TRBV7-9 to TRBJ2-1; D uncertain. The CDR3 extends over 13 amino acids. Trimming removed 2 bases at V and 5 bases at J, with 7 bases between. The germline V gene has CDR1 SEHNR and CDR2 FQNEAQ (reference sequence). DNA for the CDR3: TGTGCCAGCAGCTTATCGCCAGACAATGAGCAGTTCTTC. Encoded protein: CASSLSPDNEQFF.

J is TRBJ1-2 and V is TRBV30; possibly TRBD1 for D (5 bases). Germline values: CDR1 GTSNPN, CDR2 SVGIG (reference sequence). The length of the CDR3 is 13 residues. Trimming took off 1 base at V and 10 bases at J, with 16 bases between the two ends. The CDR3 spells CAWSGRAQADYTF. CDR3 sequence (DNA): TGTGCCTGGAGTGGACGTGCACAGGCCGACTACACCTTC.

V and J are TRBV29-1 and TRBJ1-5, with D uncertain. CDR1 SQVTM and CDR2 ANQGSEA come from the germline V gene. Deletions cut 4 bases from V and 1 base from J, with 14 bases between. The CDR3 has 15 residues. The CDR3 loop is CSVVDSGISNQPQHF. The CDR3 DNA reads as TGCAGCGTTGTCGATTCGGGTATAAGCAATCAGCCCCAGCATTTT.

This clone showed up just a few times. The CDR3, as DNA: TGTGCCAGCAGTTTTCGGCCCGGCGATGAGCAGTTCTTC. It translates to CASSFRPGDEQFF. The gene calls are TRBV7-9 and TRBJ2-1; D unresolved. Trimming cost V 6 bases and J 8 bases, with 14 bases left between them. Per germline, CDR1 SEHNR and CDR2 FQNEAQ (reference sequence). The CDR3 sequence is 13 residues long.

The chain couples TRBV27 to TRBJ1-5; D is undetermined. V was shortened by 7 bases and J by 7 bases, with 14 bases between the two germline ends. This CDR3 has 13 residues. CDR1 is MNHEY and CDR2 is SMNVEV in the germline V gene (reference sequence). The CDR3 is CASNRGSGQPQHF. The CDR3 region has the DNA TGTGCCAGCAATCGGGGATCAGGACAGCCCCAGCATTTT.

J is TRBJ2-1 and V is TRBV6-1; D unresolved. The germline CDR1 and CDR2 sequences are MNHNS and SASEGT. The CDR3 runs to 11 residues. V lost 5 bases to trimming and J lost 11 bases, with 10 bases between them. In DNA, the CDR3 is TGTGCCAGCAGTCCGGCTACTAAGCAGTTCTTC. Residues: CASSPATKQFF.

About this clone itself: An end of the junction does not agree with germline; a read error may underlie this. The rearrangement joins TRBV6-1 to TRBJ2-3; no clear D. CDR1 and CDR2 (germline): MNHNS, SASEGT. The CDR3 runs 14 residues. CDR3 protein: CASSELGPTLTEYF. The CDR3 DNA reads as TGTGCCAGCAGTGAACTTGGTCCTACGCTTACGGAGTATTTT.

This clone was detected only a few times. The rearrangement links TRBV30 to TRBJ2-1; D gene ambiguous. V dropped 0 bases and J dropped 5 bases, with 8 bases sitting between them. The CDR3 consists of 13 residues. The germline CDR1 and CDR2 sequences are GTSNPN and SVGIG (reference sequence). Written as DNA, the CDR3 is TGTGCCTGGAGTGTATCCAGAAACAATGAGCAGTTCTTC. Its protein is CAWSVSRNNEQFF.

The gene calls are TRBV11-2 and TRBJ2-7; the D gene is possibly TRBD1 (5 bases). The CDR3 has 15 amino acids. The V end lost 1 base, the J end lost 1 base, and 11 bases lay between the germline ends. Looked up from germline, CDR1 is SGHAT and CDR2 is FQNNGV. CDR3 DNA sequence: TGTGCCAGCAGCTTAGTTCAGGGTCGATCCTACGAGCAGTACTTC. The encoded protein is CASSLVQGRSYEQYF.

The chain uses TRBV11-2 and TRBJ1-2; a weak D match, TRBD1 (5 bases). Germline assignment: CDR1 SGHAT and CDR2 FQNNGV. The CDR3 runs to 17 residues. V lost 0 bases, J lost 6 bases, and 20 bases lay in between. The DNA of the CDR3 is TGTGCCAGCAGCTTAGAGGGTTGGGTTCCTGGGGGAGATGGCTACACCTTC. It codes for CASSLEGWVPGGDGYTF.

The chain recombines TRBV6-5 with TRBJ2-7; D may match TRBD1 or TRBD2 (6 bases each). In germline, CDR1 is MNHEY, CDR2 SVGAGI. The CDR3 is made up of 14 amino acids. V lost 6 bases to trimming and J lost 3 bases, with 15 bases between them. The CDR3 spells CASSRTAGVYEQYF. CDR3 coding DNA: TGTGCCAGCAGCCGGACAGCGGGTGTCTACGAGCAGTACTTC.

This clone was picked up one time. The CDR3 sequence is CAIGATNTEAFF. As DNA, the CDR3 is TGTGCCATCGGTGCGACGAACACTGAAGCTTTCTTT. V gene TRBV10-3 combines with J gene TRBJ1-1; D is undetermined. Trimming cost V 8 bases and J 1 base, with 8 bases left between them. Germline values: CDR1 ENHRY, CDR2 SYGVKD. The CDR3 spans 12 residues.

The rearrangement links TRBV14 to TRBJ1-2; no firm D call. Trimming removed 4 bases at V and 4 bases at J, with 13 bases between. The CDR3 has 14 amino acids. The germline CDR1 and CDR2 sequences are SGHDN and FVKESK. CDR3 in DNA: TGTGCCAGCAGCCGACGGACGGGATCCTATGGCTACACCTTC. Amino acid sequence: CASSRRTGSYGYTF.

The CDR3 protein is CASSTRGEAFF. The CDR3 bases are TGTGCCAGCAGCACTCGGGGGGAAGCTTTCTTT. The chain couples TRBV4-2 to TRBJ1-1; D perhaps matches TRBD1 (5 bases). Trimming removed 5 bases from V and 8 bases from J, with 9 bases in between. The CDR3 has 11 residues. Germline values: CDR1 LGHNA, CDR2 YNFKEQ.